The rows below give T cell receptor beta chains drawn from one sample of a study of blood T cell repertoires in COVID-19. Clones were sequenced by immunoSEQ multiplex PCR, and TCRdb holds only the in-frame ones, with some missing. Here the sample spans 100,000 to 150,000 clones, approximately 81% being singletons. Sequencing input: peripheral blood. Receptors were obtained from a middle-aged man with active or convalescent COVID-19. The CDR3 runs from the conserved cysteine through the conserved F or W. A D gene is named only where the DNA matches it firmly. Clone size is shown for a subset of rows, as once, few, many or a class of expanded clone.

V	J	length	D	size	CDR3	DNA
TRBV7-9	TRBJ2-1	15	NA	few	CASSSRTHVWNEQFF	TGTGCCAGCAGCTCCCGCACTCACGTCTGGAATGAGCAGTTCTTC
TRBV3-1/TRBV3-2	TRBJ2-1	15	TRBD2	NA	CASSQPSGRFNEQFF	TGTGCCAGCAGCCAACCGAGCGGGAGGTTTAATGAGCAGTTCTTC
TRBV28	TRBJ1-4	17	NA	NA	CASSLMESLTTNEKLFF	TGTGCCAGCAGTTTGATGGAGAGTCTAACAACTAATGAAAAACTGTTTTTT
TRBV5-1	TRBJ1-1	15	NA	NA	CASSSSFKANTEAFF	TGCGCCAGCAGCTCATCATTCAAAGCGAACACTGAAGCTTTCTTT
TRBV5-1	TRBJ2-1	16	TRBD2	NA	CASSSKNLAVYNEQFF	TGCGCCAGCAGCTCAAAAAACCTAGCGGTTTACAATGAGCAGTTCTTC
TRBV5-1	TRBJ2-1	14	NA	once	CASSLGQAYNEQFF	TGCGCCAGCAGCTTGGGCCAGGCGTACAATGAGCAGTTCTTC
TRBV28	TRBJ1-1	16	NA	NA	CASTPVSHRVGTEAFF	TGTGCCAGCACCCCAGTCTCTCATCGGGTCGGGACTGAAGCTTTCTTT
TRBV12-3/TRBV12-4	TRBJ1-5	12	NA	NA	CASSLVAHPQHF	TGTGCCAGCAGTTTAGTAGCCCATCCCCAGCATTTT
TRBV5-1	TRBJ1-2	16	TRBD1	NA	CASSSALGTGHYGYTF	TGCGCCAGCAGCTCGGCCCTAGGGACAGGCCACTATGGCTACACCTTC
TRBV30	TRBJ1-4	15	TRBD1	few	CAWSSPGQGFEKLFF	TGTGCCTGGAGTTCCCCGGGACAGGGGTTCGAAAAACTGTTTTTT
TRBV6-5	TRBJ1-2	13	NA	NA	CASSKSSPIGYTF	TGTGCCAGCAGCAAGAGCTCACCTATTGGCTACACCTTC
TRBV7-9	TRBJ2-1	15	TRBD1	NA	CASSRGQGNYNEQFF	TGTGCCAGCAGCCGCGGACAGGGTAATTACAATGAGCAGTTCTTC
TRBV4-2	TRBJ2-1	16	TRBD2	NA	CASSQDGTSAYNEQFF	TGTGCCAGCAGCCAAGATGGGACTAGCGCGTACAATGAGCAGTTCTTC
TRBV4-2	TRBJ1-2	13	TRBD1	NA	CASSPTGNYGYTF	TGTGCCAGCAGCCCGACAGGGAACTATGGCTACACCTTC
TRBV6-6	TRBJ2-7	14	TRBD2	NA	CASSYALADYEQYF	TGTGCCAGCAGTTACGCGCTAGCGGACTACGAGCAGTACTTC
TRBV5-6	TRBJ2-7	14	NA	NA	CASNNPGADYEQYF	TGTGCCAGCAACAACCCGGGAGCCGACTACGAGCAGTACTTC
TRBV29-1	TRBJ1-2	13	TRBD1	NA	CSVEVTGTYGYTF	TGCAGCGTTGAGGTGACAGGGACCTATGGCTACACCTTC
TRBV5-1	TRBJ2-5	14	NA	NA	CASSGQGAAETQYF	TGCGCCAGCAGCGGCCAAGGGGCCGCAGAGACCCAGTACTTC
TRBV29-1	TRBJ1-2	12	TRBD1	NA	CSVGDSNYGYTF	TGCAGCGTGGGGGACAGTAACTATGGCTACACCTTC
TRBV5-1	TRBJ2-7	13	TRBD2	NA	CASSPLAGVEQYF	TGCGCCAGCAGTCCTCTAGCGGGAGTGGAGCAGTACTTC
TRBV5-5	TRBJ2-3	14	NA	few	CASSLVEGTDTQYF	TGTGCCAGCAGCTTGGTAGAGGGTACAGATACGCAGTATTTT
TRBV5-1	TRBJ2-5	16	NA	NA	CASSRGTFGGQETQYF	TGCGCCAGCAGCCGGGGGACCTTTGGGGGCCAAGAGACCCAGTACTTC
TRBV6-1	TRBJ1-5	16	NA	NA	CASSVGLQGWRQPQHF	TGTGCCAGCAGTGTGGGGCTCCAAGGGTGGCGGCAGCCCCAGCATTTT
TRBV6-5	TRBJ2-7	15	NA	NA	CASSNRGARAYEQYF	TGTGCCAGCAGTAATCGGGGGGCGAGAGCCTACGAGCAGTACTTC
TRBV4-2	TRBJ2-2	16	NA	NA	CASSQGTDFNTGELFF	TGTGCCAGCAGCCAAGGGACAGACTTTAACACCGGGGAGCTGTTTTTT
TRBV6-2/TRBV6-3	TRBJ2-5	14	NA	NA	CASSYGVPQETQYF	TGTGCCAGCAGTTACGGAGTTCCTCAAGAGACCCAGTACTTC
TRBV27	TRBJ1-6	19	NA	NA	CASSSLKVAGSSYNSPLHF	TGTGCCAGCAGTTCCCTTAAGGTTGCAGGAAGCTCCTATAATTCACCCCTCCACTTT
TRBV29-1	TRBJ2-3	15	TRBD1	once	CSATPGTGNTDTQYF	TGCAGCGCTACTCCAGGGACAGGGAACACAGATACGCAGTATTTT
TRBV2	TRBJ2-1	14	NA	NA	CASLKRSSYNEQFF	TGTGCCAGCCTCAAGAGGAGCTCCTACAATGAGCAGTTCTTC
TRBV3-1/TRBV3-2	TRBJ1-1	16	TRBD1	NA	CASSHGTGDINTEAFF	TGTGCCAGCAGCCATGGGACAGGCGATATTAACACTGAAGCTTTCTTT
TRBV5-1	TRBJ1-2	16	NA	NA	CASSLYRLQGNYGYTF	TGCGCCAGCAGCCTCTACCGCTTACAGGGAAACTATGGCTACACCTTC
TRBV4-1	TRBJ2-2	18	NA	NA	CASSPGTSGTKNTGELFF	TGCGCCAGCAGCCCGGGGACATCCGGGACGAAAAACACCGGGGAGCTGTTTTTT
TRBV18	TRBJ1-2	14	TRBD1	NA	CASSPPAGGNGYTF	TGTGCCAGCTCACCACCGGCAGGGGGGAATGGCTACACCTTC
TRBV28	TRBJ2-3	16	TRBD2	NA	CASGELAGGPADTQYF	TGTGCCAGCGGGGAACTAGCGGGAGGGCCCGCAGATACGCAGTATTTT